Listed below are T cell receptor beta chains from one sample, sequenced in a study of identical twins. MiXCR, run by TCRdb on the 5' RACE reads, gives a single entry per CDR3 protein. This sample carries roughly 720,000 distinct CDR3 sequences, 15% to 20% of them seen once, and the ten largest clones take approximately 14%. This sample was shared with a second study, whose subject was T cells expressing NK-cell markers.

The sequencing sample was made of PBMCs. These receptor sequences come from a woman aged 18-29 years in good health. The CDR3 runs from the conserved cysteine through the conserved F or W. A D gene is named only where the DNA matches it firmly. Clone size is given for some rows only: seen once, a few or many times, or a class if the clone is expanded.

. TRBJ2-7 . TRBV20-1 TGCAGTGCTAGAGGGCAGGCCGCCTCCTACGAGCAGTACTTC CSARGQAASYEQYF
. TRBJ1-3 few TRBV6-1 TGTGCCAGCAGAGACAGGTTCTCTGGAAACACCATATATTTT CASRDRFSGNTIYF
. TRBJ1-2 . TRBV12-3/TRBV12-4 TGTGCCAGCAGTCTACATGATAACTATGGCTACACCTTC CASSLHDNYGYTF
. TRBJ2-1 few TRBV12-3/TRBV12-4 TGTGCCAGCCGATACGGGACTTCCTCTGAGCAGTTCTTC CASRYGTSSEQFF
TRBD1 TRBJ2-7 many TRBV7-8 TGTGCCAGCAGCTTATTTTCAGGGGGCTACGAGCAGTACTTC CASSLFSGGYEQYF
TRBD2 TRBJ2-3 . TRBV3-1 TGTGCCAGCAGCCAAGGGTTTGGGCGGGGGGGCACAGATACGCAGTATTTT CASSQGFGRGGTDTQYF
. TRBJ2-1 few TRBV9 TGTGCCAGCAGCGTAGCTACGAATAGGTTGAATGAGCAGTTCTTC CASSVATNRLNEQFF
. TRBJ1-1 few TRBV20-1 TGCAGTGCTAGCCCTGACCGTTTACGGCCTGAAGCTTTCTTT CSASPDRLRPEAFF
. TRBJ2-3 few TRBV4-3 TGCGCCAGCAGCCAAGGGTTTGGAGGGGCAGATACGCAGTATTTT CASSQGFGGADTQYF
TRBD2 TRBJ2-5 many TRBV6-1 TGTGCCAGCCGACTAGCGGGGGCCCGGGAGACCCAGTACTTC CASRLAGARETQYF
TRBD1 TRBJ1-5 many TRBV9 TGTGCCAGCAGCGTAGGCCCACAGGGGCAGCCCCAGCATTTT CASSVGPQGQPQHF
TRBD1 TRBJ1-1 many TRBV11-2 TGTGCCAGCAGCGTAGGGGGCTCTTACACTGAAGCTTTCTTT CASSVGGSYTEAFF
. TRBJ2-1 . TRBV12-3/TRBV12-4 TGTGCCAGCAGTATAGGGACGTATGAGCAGTTCTTC CASSIGTYEQFF
TRBD2 TRBJ2-2 . TRBV4-3 TGCGCCAGCAGCCAAATCGGGACTAGCGGGAGTACCGGGGAGCTGTTTTTT CASSQIGTSGSTGELFF
. TRBJ2-3 many TRBV6-6 TGTGCCAGCAGTTCCAGCGCAGATACGCAGTATTTT CASSSSADTQYF
. TRBJ1-1 many TRBV6-1 TGTGCCAGCAGCCCCCCCGGGTTGAACACTGAAGCTTTCTTT CASSPPGLNTEAFF
. TRBJ2-5 many TRBV12-3/TRBV12-4 TGTGCCAGCAGTTTTATGATTTCGACCCAGTACTTC CASSFMISTQYF
. TRBJ2-3 many TRBV12-3/TRBV12-4 TGTGCCAGCATAGGGCGGACAGATACGCAGTATTTT CASIGRTDTQYF
TRBD1 TRBJ2-7 . TRBV5-1 TGCGCCAGCAGCTTGGAGACAGGGGGTGTCGAGCAGTACTTC CASSLETGGVEQYF
. TRBJ2-1 few TRBV7-2 TGTGCCAGCAGCCTCCACCCCCTTAGCGTGGAGTTCTTC CASSLHPLSVEFF
TRBD2 TRBJ2-1 few TRBV12-3/TRBV12-4 TGTGCCAGCAGGGGACTAGCGGGAGGGGGTCCCACCTACAATGAGCAGTTCTTC CASRGLAGGGPTYNEQFF
. TRBJ2-3 . TRBV30 TGTGCCTGGAGTGGGGTCGCAATCACAGATACGCAGTATTTT CAWSGVAITDTQYF
. TRBJ1-4 few TRBV6-6 TGTGCCAGCAGCCCTGGGGGTTGGGAAAAACTGTTTTTT CASSPGGWEKLFF
TRBD1 TRBJ2-6 . TRBV18 TGTGCCAGCTCACCAGTAACAGGGGGCAGTGGGGCCAACGTCCTGACTTTC CASSPVTGGSGANVLTF
TRBD2 TRBJ2-1 few TRBV2 TGTGCCAGCAGGCTTAGCGGGATTAGGGGCAATGAGCAGTTCTTC CASRLSGIRGNEQFF
. TRBJ2-2 . TRBV10-3 TGTGCCATCAGTGAGACAGGGTTTGACACCGGGGAGCTGTTTTTT CAISETGFDTGELFF
. TRBJ2-5 . TRBV12-5 TGTGCTAGTGGGCCCGCCCAAGAGACCCAGTACTTC CASGPAQETQYF
. TRBJ2-7 . TRBV10-3 TGTGCCATCAGTCCTAGCGTCCGTGGGAACGAGCAGTACTTC CAISPSVRGNEQYF
. TRBJ2-1 many TRBV20-1 TGCAGTGCTAGAGATCGGGGGTTCTCCTACAATGAGCAGTTCTTC CSARDRGFSYNEQFF
. TRBJ2-5 few TRBV6-5 TGTGCCAGCAGTTGGCGGGGAAACGCAGAGACCCAGTACTTC CASSWRGNAETQYF
. TRBJ2-1 . TRBV27 TGTGCCAGCATCGCGACGGGCTCCTACAATGAGCAGTTCTTC CASIATGSYNEQFF
. TRBJ2-5 . TRBV20-1 TGCAGTGCTCCCCGACATCAAGAGACCCAGTACTTC CSAPRHQETQYF
. TRBJ2-1 . TRBV7-6 TGTGCCAGCAGCTCCCCAAGCGGGCGGCAAGACCCGGGGGAGCAGTTCTTC CASSSPSGRQDPGEQFF
. TRBJ2-1 . TRBV12-3/TRBV12-4 TGTGCCAGCAGTTCGACTGCGTTCTTC CASSSTAFF